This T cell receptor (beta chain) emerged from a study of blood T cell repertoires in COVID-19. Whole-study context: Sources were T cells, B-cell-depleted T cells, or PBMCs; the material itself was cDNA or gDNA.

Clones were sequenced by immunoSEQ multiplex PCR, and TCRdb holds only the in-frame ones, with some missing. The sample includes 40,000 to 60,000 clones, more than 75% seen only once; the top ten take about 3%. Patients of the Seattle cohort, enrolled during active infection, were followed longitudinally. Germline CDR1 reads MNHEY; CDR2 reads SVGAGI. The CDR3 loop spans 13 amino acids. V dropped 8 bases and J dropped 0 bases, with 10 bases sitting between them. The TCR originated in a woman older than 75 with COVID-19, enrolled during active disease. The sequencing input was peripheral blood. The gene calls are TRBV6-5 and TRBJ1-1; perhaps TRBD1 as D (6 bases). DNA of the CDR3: TGTGCCAGCCTGGACAGCTTGAACACTGAAGCTTTCTTT. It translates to CASLDSLNTEAFF.